This TCR beta chain emerged from a study of CD8 T cells in Susac syndrome (dated by TCRdb to between 2019 and 2020). For the study in its entirety: Whether CD8+ T cell activation and differentiation in Susac syndrome was antigen driven was tested using repertoire sequencing. Clonality of the CD8+ T cell repertoire was compared between more than 10 healthy donors, approximately 14 Susac syndrome patients and around 15 multiple sclerosis patients.

RNA was extracted using the RNeasy kit, and about 0.5 to 1 ug of the RNA was reverse transcribed with random hexamers. TCR beta CDR3 regions were amplified with the immunoSEQ multiplex PCR assay covering 54 Vbeta and 13 Jbeta segments. To correct PCR amplification bias, a synthetic template baseline was used for both primer optimization and computational correction. The published analysis was carried out like this. Reads were annotated to V, D and J genes according to IMGT and were analyzed with immunoSEQ Analyzer, with only productive sequences retained. Clonality was computed as one minus Shannon entropy normalized by log2 of the number of productive unique sequences. Public and private clones were assessed among the 100 most prevalent clones of each patient and control. Clones were defined as Susac-specific when absent from the healthy and MS cohorts, from over a thousand published viral clones and from other ImmuneACCESS disease sequences. The public reads were run again by TCRdb, first through fastp at Q25 and then through MiXCR, and only productive beta chains were kept. Each record represents a unique CDR3 protein, reported with the most common genes and DNA among its rows. The V and J calls were not made by the authors but by TCRdb's processing. Present in this sample are fewer than 350,000 distinct CDR3 sequences, approximately 85% of which were seen just once. Clones ranked in the top ten supply roughly 0.21% of the sample.

Study-wide findings and limitations: The number of individuals in the TCR sequencing and HLA analysis was acknowledged as relatively small.

The V end gives up 1 base and the J end 0 bases, leaving 18 bases in the junction not matched to a gene. CDR1 and CDR2, looked up from the germline V gene, are SNHLY and FYNNEI. The CDR3 sequence holds 21 residues, the cysteine and phenylalanine included. Of all the DNA, just the CDR3 is kept, 63 bases in frame from base 1. With regard to this clonotype: Its antigen has not been determined. No qualities accompany the bases; no much larger clone lies one base away.

Peripheral blood CD8+ and CD4+ T cells from healthy donors, Susac syndrome patients and multiple sclerosis patients were profiled using high-throughput TCR beta sequencing. Treatment-naive patients with stable or active relapsing-remitting disease fulfilling revised McDonald criteria were used as multiple sclerosis controls. Bulk CD8+ and CD4+ T cells were purified by magnetic negative isolation, while CD8+ TEMRA cells were enriched using FACS. Blood was collected in EDTA tubes and processed within 24 hours, with PBMCs isolated through density gradient centrifugation. PBMCs intended for TCR sequencing were frozen in liquid nitrogen and were later thawed in a 37 degrees C water bath. A purity of at least 90% was achieved for sorted or isolated CD4+, CD8+ and CD8+ TEMRA cells.

The V gene is TRBV2 and the J gene is TRBJ1-1; the central 9 bases match TRBD1. This clonotype originated in a human donor with multiple sclerosis. Material: CD8+ T cells from PBMCs. The CDR3: CASSEELRRWDRVIMNTEAFF. The DNA sequence is TGTGCCAGCAGTGAAGAATTAAGGCGGTGGGACAGGGTAATCATGAACACTGAAGCTTTCTTT.